Listed below are T cell receptor beta chains from one sample, sequenced in a study of regulatory T cells in long-lasting Graves disease. Via MiXCR, TCRdb re-called the multiplex PCR reads, giving one row per CDR3 protein. The sample consists of approximately 400,000 distinct CDR3 sequences, about 16% of them appearing once. These same data were also listed under a study on T cells in Graves' hyperthyroidism and ophthalmopathy.

The material was peripheral blood mononuclear cells (PBMCs), obtained at new diagnosis, from a patient treated with antithyroid drugs. Source of these receptors: a woman aged 25 to 39 with Graves disease. Both conserved end residues are part of each CDR3. D genes are given only for firm matches. The size of a clone is reported for some rows only, either as once, few or many, or as a class for expanded clones.

D gene	V gene	clone size	J gene	CDR3 protein	CDR3 DNA
TRBD1	TRBV18	NA	TRBJ1-4	CASSPGQAGTNEKLFF	TGTGCCAGCTCACCGGGACAGGCGGGGACTAATGAAAAACTGTTTTTT
NA	TRBV6-1	many	TRBJ2-3	CASSAGLGGTDTQYF	TGTGCCAGCAGTGCAGGGCTCGGTGGCACAGATACGCAGTATTTT
NA	TRBV6-5	NA	TRBJ2-7	CASSYAYDLTKTYEQYF	TGTGCCAGCAGTTACGCCTATGACCTGACAAAAACCTACGAGCAGTACTTC
NA	TRBV5-1	few	TRBJ2-2	CASSLRQSNTGELFF	TGTGCCAGCAGCTTAAGACAGTCCAACACCGGGGAGCTGTTTTTT
TRBD1	TRBV10-3	many	TRBJ2-3	CAISEVDRAVRDTQYF	TGTGCCATCAGTGAGGTTGACAGGGCTGTCAGAGATACGCAGTATTTT
TRBD2	TRBV13	many	TRBJ2-1	CASSFAGVGSNEQFF	TGTGCCAGCAGCTTCGCGGGAGTAGGGAGCAATGAGCAGTTCTTC
NA	TRBV9	NA	TRBJ2-7	CASSVGDILYEQYF	TGTGCCAGCAGCGTGGGGGACATCCTCTACGAGCAGTACTTC
TRBD2	TRBV6-1	many	TRBJ2-7	CASSDSGRFYEQYF	TGTGCCAGCAGCGATAGCGGGAGGTTTTACGAGCAGTACTTC
NA	TRBV20-1	many	TRBJ2-3	CSARVSVGGIPGGTQYF	TGCAGTGCTAGAGTATCGGTTGGCGGAATCCCCGGCGGTACGCAGTATTTT
TRBD1	TRBV9	few	TRBJ1-1	CASSVGGGGHTEAFF	TGTGCCAGCAGCGTAGGAGGAGGGGGCCACACTGAAGCTTTCTTT
TRBD1	TRBV20-1	few	TRBJ1-4	CSAPVGVDRVVEKLFF	TGCAGTGCCCCGGTTGGGGTTGACAGGGTGGTGGAAAAACTGTTTTTT
NA	TRBV20-1	few	TRBJ2-1	CSDRDFPKDNEQFF	TGCAGTGACAGGGACTTCCCAAAGGACAATGAGCAGTTCTTC
NA	TRBV20-1	many	TRBJ2-5	CSASAPQETQYF	TGCAGTGCTAGTGCGCCCCAAGAGACCCAGTACTTC
NA	TRBV20-1	many	TRBJ2-1	CSASSLADNEQFF	TGCAGTGCTAGTTCGTTAGCGGACAATGAGCAGTTCTTC
NA	TRBV3-1	NA	TRBJ2-2	CASSQKARKTGELFF	TGTGCCAGCAGCCAAAAGGCTAGAAAAACCGGGGAGCTGTTTTTT
NA	TRBV6-1	NA	TRBJ2-7	CASRNLGLEQYF	TGTGCCAGCAGGAATCTAGGCCTAGAGCAGTACTTC
NA	TRBV20-1	many	TRBJ1-5	CSARAAGRGNQPQHF	TGCAGTGCTAGAGCGGCAGGGCGGGGAAATCAGCCCCAGCATTTT
TRBD1	TRBV5-1	many	TRBJ2-7	CASSLVQGAYEQYF	TGCGCCAGCAGCTTGGTGCAGGGGGCCTACGAGCAGTACTTC
NA	TRBV30	many	TRBJ2-1	CAWSSQGNEQFF	TGTGCCTGGAGCTCACAGGGAAATGAGCAGTTCTTC
NA	TRBV20-1	many	TRBJ2-3	CSARPWDTRTDTQYF	TGCAGTGCTAGGCCCTGGGACACTCGCACAGATACGCAGTATTTT
TRBD1	TRBV27	NA	TRBJ1-2	CASSLDRGVYGYTF	TGTGCCAGCAGTTTAGACAGGGGGGTCTATGGCTACACCTTC
TRBD2	TRBV20-1	many	TRBJ2-1	CSASDSGAGDYNEQFF	TGCAGTGCTAGTGATAGCGGGGCTGGAGACTACAATGAGCAGTTCTTC
NA	TRBV20-1	few	TRBJ2-2	CSAYTLGPSRYTGELFF	TGCAGTGCTTACACCCTCGGGCCGTCTAGATACACCGGGGAGCTGTTTTTT
NA	TRBV6-1	NA	TRBJ2-3	CASSKTGHSTDTQYF	TGTGCCAGCAGTAAGACGGGCCATAGCACAGATACGCAGTATTTT
TRBD1	TRBV30	many	TRBJ2-7	CACSTGAYEQYF	TGTGCCTGTTCTACAGGGGCCTACGAGCAGTACTTC
NA	TRBV12-3/TRBV12-4	few	TRBJ2-2	CASSLGYTGELFF	TGTGCCAGCAGTTTAGGTTACACCGGGGAGCTGTTTTTT
NA	TRBV2	many	TRBJ1-4	CASIRGSANEKLFF	TGTGCCAGCATTCGAGGGTCGGCTAATGAAAAACTGTTTTTT